This T cell receptor (beta chain) derives from a study of neurological immune-mediated disorders. Study-level points and caveats: Whereas HTLV-1-associated myelopathy showed the most TCR clonal expansion, multiple sclerosis showed the least, with levels below those of healthy controls.

The table lists this clonotype with many counts. Its cognate antigen is unknown. The cDNA was synthesized by means of template-switch 5'RACE, which was carried out with 10-nucleotide random UMIs. TCRdb fed the 5' RACE reads into MiXCR, producing one record per CDR3 protein. Among around 26,000 distinct CDR3 sequences listed, less than 8.5% were seen once. The clonotype comes from a woman aged 45-65 years in good health. Specimen: PBMCs.

The CDR3 DNA reads TGCGCCAGCAGCTCCGACAACACAGATACGCAGTATTTT. Translation gives CASSSDNTDTQYF. This chain links TRBV5-1 with TRBJ2-3; D is uncertain. The length of the CDR3 is 13 residues. V lost 3 bases and J lost 2, with 7 bases in between. Germline CDR1 reads SGHRS; CDR2 reads YFSETQ.